These 21 T cell receptor beta chains were sequenced from one sample in a study of T cell responses to AZD1222 COVID-19 vaccine. Repertoires were generated with immunoSEQ multiplex PCR, while TCRdb's copy carries only in-frame clones and drops some. The sample holds tens of thousands of clones, 60% to 85% seen once. This specimen was peripheral blood, taken on day 0 of AZD1222 vaccination. Every receptor here comes from an adult in good health.

This rearrangement joins TRBV19 to TRBJ1-1, with D unresolved. From germline, CDR1 is LNHDA and CDR2 SQIVND (reference sequence). Deletions cut 7 bases from V and 7 bases from J, with 16 bases between. The CDR3 loop spans 13 amino acids. The CDR3 here is CASILKTPGEAFF. The DNA of the CDR3 is TGTGCCAGTATCCTAAAGACACCCGGTGAAGCTTTCTTT.

The chain couples TRBV27 to TRBJ2-1; TRBD2 aligns across 8 bases. CDR1 and CDR2 from the germline V gene are MNHEY and SMNVEV (reference sequence). Trimming cost V 3 bases and J 9 bases; bases outside gene matches: 4. The CDR3 sequence is 13 residues long. The CDR3 sequence is CASSFGGGAEQFF. CDR3 coding DNA: TGTGCCAGCAGTTTCGGGGGGGGCGCTGAGCAGTTCTTC.

The rearrangement uses TRBV6-5 and TRBJ2-7; a possible D gene is TRBD1 (6 bases). This CDR3 has 15 residues. Between the trimmed V and J ends, which lost 0 bases and 3 bases, there was a span of 12 bases. CDR1 MNHEY and CDR2 SVGAGI come from the germline V gene. DNA for the CDR3: TGTGCCAGCAGTTACTCAACCACAGGGTTCTACGAGCAGTACTTC. Translation: CASSYSTTGFYEQYF.

The rearrangement links TRBV28 to TRBJ1-5; no clear D gene. The V gene lost 4 bases and the J gene lost 3 bases, with 16 bases spanning the gap. Germline V CDR1 and CDR2: MDHEN, SYDVKM. This CDR3 region has 16 residues. The CDR3 loop reads CASSSPEGPANQPQHF. The CDR3 nucleotides read TGTGCCAGCAGTTCCCCTGAAGGGCCGGCCAATCAGCCCCAGCATTTT.

This chain uses TRBV20-1 with TRBJ2-5; possibly TRBD2 for D (6 bases). The CDR3 spans 11 residues. Germline V gene data show CDR1 as DFQATT and CDR2 as SNEGSKA (reference sequence). Deletions cut 7 bases from V and 5 bases from J, with 11 bases between. The CDR3 coding sequence is TGCAGTGTGCGACGGGGGGAGACCCAGTACTTC. This encodes CSVRRGETQYF.

The chain employs TRBV7-2 and TRBJ2-5; D is uncertain. V was cut by 1 base and J by 5 bases, with 11 bases left in between. There are 14 residues in the CDR3. Germline V gives CDR1 SGHTA, CDR2 FQGNSA. In DNA, the CDR3 is TGTGCCAGCAGCTTAGAGTGGATGGAGGAGACCCAGTACTTC. Translated: CASSLEWMEETQYF.

V gene TRBV6-1 combines with J gene TRBJ2-3; 7 nucleotides agree with TRBD2. The CDR3 spans 14 residues. Germline trimming cut 4 bases from V and 0 bases from J; bases unmatched to any gene: 1. The germline V gene encodes CDR1 MNHNS and CDR2 SASEGT. DNA for the CDR3: TGTGCCAGCAGTGCAGCGGGGAGCACAGATACGCAGTATTTT. This codes for CASSAAGSTDTQYF.

This rearrangement joins TRBV11-2 to TRBJ2-4; D may be TRBD1 or TRBD2 (7 bases each). This CDR3 is built from 16 residues. The V and J ends lost 3 bases and 1 base respectively, with 13 bases between them. Germline loops: CDR1 SGHAT, CDR2 FQNNGV. The chain's CDR3 is CASSFQGGSAKNIQYF. The CDR3 DNA follows: TGTGCCAGCAGCTTCCAGGGGGGGTCCGCCAAAAACATTCAGTACTTC.

The J gene is TRBJ1-5, the V gene TRBV6-5; maybe TRBD1 (5 bases). In germline, CDR1 is MNHEY, CDR2 SVGAGI. This CDR3 has 14 amino acids. V was clipped by 0 bases and J by 15 bases, with 18 bases between them. The CDR3 loop reads CASSYSNGGYPWHF. The CDR3 DNA follows: TGTGCCAGCAGTTACTCGAACGGGGGGTATCCCTGGCATTTT.

The chain combines TRBV14 with TRBJ2-5, with D perhaps given as TRBD1 or TRBD2 (6 bases each). V was clipped by 4 bases and J by 6 bases, with 18 bases between them. Germline CDR1 and CDR2: SGHDN and FVKESK. This CDR3 region has 15 residues. The CDR3 loop is CASSLMLGGQKTQYF. The CDR3 DNA sequence: TGTGCCAGCAGCCTTATGCTCGGGGGCCAGAAGACCCAGTACTTC.

This rearrangement joins TRBV6-1 to TRBJ2-7, with D perhaps matching TRBD1 or TRBD2 (5 bases each). Trimming took 2 bases from V and 13 from J, leaving 21 bases between them. Germline CDR1 reads MNHNS; CDR2 reads SASEGT. CDR3 length: 14 amino acids. CDR3 sequence (DNA): TGTGCCAGCAGTGAACCCGGGGCAGGTCGTCGAACTTACTTC. Translating it yields CASSEPGAGRRTYF.

In its sample, this clone ranks as medium-sized. V gene TRBV11-2 combines with J gene TRBJ2-5; D is possibly TRBD2 (6 bases). CDR3 length equals 15 residues. The V gene lost 4 bases and the J gene lost 0 bases, with 12 bases spanning the gap. Per the germline V gene, CDR1 is SGHAT and CDR2 is FQNNGV. This CDR3 reads CASSSGGGYQETQYF. CDR3 nucleotide sequence: TGTGCCAGCAGCTCCGGTGGGGGGTACCAAGAGACCCAGTACTTC.

The rearrangement uses TRBV5-6 and TRBJ1-6, with D possibly matching TRBD1 (5 bases). Germline V lookup: CDR1 SGHDT, CDR2 YYEEEE. V gave up 0 bases and J gave up 7 bases, with 14 bases separating them. The CDR3 spans 16 residues. The CDR3 DNA sequence: TGTGCCAGCAGCTTGGCCCTCGGGACTCAAAATTCACCCCTCCACTTT. Protein sequence: CASSLALGTQNSPLHF.

The chain combines TRBV25-1 with TRBJ1-1, with TRBD1 matching 7 bases. V was pared by 10 bases and J by 4 bases, with 15 bases of the junction left unmatched. There are 15 residues in the CDR3. Germline CDR1 MGHDK, CDR2 SYGVNS. Written as DNA, the CDR3 is TGTGCCACCTTATCGACAGGGCGGTTAAGCACTGAAGCTTTCTTT. It encodes CATLSTGRLSTEAFF. Based on the CDR3 plus reference TRBV25-1 and TRBJ1-1, the full variable domain is EADIYQTPRYLVIGTGKKITLECSQTMGHDKMYWYQQDPGMELHLIHYSYGVNSTEKGDLSSESTVSRIRTEHFPLTLESARPSHTSQYLCATLSTGRLSTEAFFGQGTRLTVV.

V gene TRBV6-5 combines with J gene TRBJ1-2; 7 nucleotides match TRBD1. V was clipped by 8 bases and J by 5 bases; unmatched bases: 8. This CDR3 region has 13 residues. The germline gives CDR1 MNHEY, CDR2 SVGAGI. CDR3 residues: CASRAGGGYGYTF. The CDR3 DNA reads TGTGCCAGCCGGGCAGGGGGTGGTTATGGCTACACCTTC.

DNA of the CDR3: TGTGCCAGCAGCTCCTCCTGGGACAGGGGTAACGAGCAGTACTTC. Its protein is CASSSSWDRGNEQYF. The gene calls are TRBV28 and TRBJ2-7; TRBD1 matches at 10 bases. This CDR3 comprises 15 residues. Germline CDR1 and CDR2: MDHEN and SYDVKM. Trimming cost V 6 bases and J 5 bases; bases outside gene matches: 10. Together with reference TRBV28 and TRBJ2-7, the CDR3 gives the full variable domain: DVKVTQSSRYLVKRTGEKVFLECVQDMDHENMFWYRQDPGLGLRLIYFSYDVKMKEKGDIPEGYSVSREKKERFSLILESASTNQTSMYLCASSSSWDRGNEQYFGPGTRLTVT.

This chain uses TRBV9 with TRBJ1-6, with D tentatively TRBD1 (5 bases). The length of the CDR3 is 14 residues. The V gene's germline CDR1 is SGDLS and CDR2 YYNGEE. The V and J ends lost 0 bases and 9 bases respectively, with 10 bases between them. The CDR3 DNA reads TGTGCCAGCAGCGTAGGTCAGGGAGGTTCACCCCTCCACTTT. Its protein product is CASSVGQGGSPLHF.

The J gene is TRBJ2-5, the V gene TRBV19; D is perhaps TRBD2 (5 bases). Between the trimmed V and J ends, which lost 4 bases and 7 bases, there was a span of 13 bases. The CDR3 totals 13 residues. Germline assignment: CDR1 LNHDA and CDR2 SQIVND (reference sequence). CDR3 DNA sequence: TGTGCCAGTAGTACTGGAGGTATTGGGACCCAGTACTTC. Translating gives CASSTGGIGTQYF.

This sequence joins TRBV6-2 or TRBV6-3 and TRBJ1-5; D is possibly TRBD1 (6 bases). Germline V gene data show CDR1 as MNHEY and CDR2 as SVGEGT. This CDR3 spans 19 amino acids. V was shortened by 2 bases and J by 0 bases, with 20 bases between the two germline ends. Written as DNA, the CDR3 is TGTGCCAGCAGTTACCAGTTAGGGGGGAGGCCCTCTAGCAATCAGCCCCAGCATTTT. Amino acids: CASSYQLGGRPSSNQPQHF.

This chain links TRBV7-6 with TRBJ1-1; no definite D call. The germline V gene encodes CDR1 SGHVS and CDR2 FNYEAQ. The ends were cut back, 5 bases at V and 1 base at J, with 20 bases in the middle. This CDR3 spans 17 amino acids. The CDR3 region is CASSPRGGRSGNTEAFF. The DNA for the CDR3 is TGTGCCAGCAGCCCCCGCGGAGGGCGGTCAGGGAACACTGAAGCTTTCTTT.

The DNA for the CDR3 is TGTGCCAGCAGCGCTAGGGGGGACTATGGCTACACCTTC. Protein sequence: CASSARGDYGYTF. The V gene is TRBV12-3 or TRBV12-4, the J gene TRBJ1-2; D possibly corresponds to TRBD1 (6 bases). The CDR3 covers 13 residues. V was shortened by 6 bases and J by 3 bases, with 11 bases between the two germline ends.